This TCR beta chain was obtained from a study of T cell responses to AZD1222 COVID-19 vaccine. V was shortened by 3 bases and J by 4 bases, with 13 bases between the two germline ends. Germline V gene sequence: CDR1 SGHAT, CDR2 FQNNGV. This CDR3 is 15 amino acids long. Profiling relied on immunoSEQ multiplex PCR, and the TCRdb table lists in-frame clones only, not all of them. The data contain roughly 110,000 clones, about 92% of them singletons. Findings and limits, study-wide: Seropositive at baseline were only a handful of AZD1222 recipients. Nearly half of spike-specific TCRs reportedly target unmutated variant regions. Clonal diversity was possibly underestimated; the donors were predominantly white British and more often female.

A few counts support this clone. Its antigen remains unknown. The genes are TRBV11-2 and TRBJ2-1, with D unclear. The TCR sequence derives from an adult who received the AZD1222 COVID-19 vaccine. The sample was peripheral blood, taken 28 days after the second AZD1222 dose. The CDR3 loop is CASSFEYSQYNEQFF. The CDR3 nucleotides are TGTGCCAGCAGCTTCGAGTATTCACAATACAATGAGCAGTTCTTC.